These 10 T cell receptor beta chains came from one sample sequenced in a study of radiation and T cells in renal cell carcinoma. Time point: blood 4 weeks post-SBRT, at nephrectomy. Specified treatment: 15 Gy SBRT to primary tumor, nephrectomy 4 weeks later. Libraries were prepared by immunoSEQ multiplex PCR; TCRdb keeps only in-frame clonotypes and omits some of them. The sample lists fewer than 200,000 clones, around 90% occurring once. This specimen consisted of blood, obtained from a patient whose treatment included radiotherapy and nephrectomy. The source of these receptors is a woman aged 50 to 60 with renal cell carcinoma.

This chain links TRBV6-5 with TRBJ2-2, with D unclear. The V end was cut by 6 bases, the J end by 6 bases, with 14 bases between. The CDR3 is made up of 14 amino acids. The germline V gene encodes CDR1 MNHEY and CDR2 SVGAGI. CDR3 nucleotide sequence: TGTGCCAGCAGGCGAGGTCCGAGCCCCGGGGAGCTGTTTTTT. As protein: CASRRGPSPGELFF.

The chain links TRBV18 to TRBJ1-2, with TRBD1 matching over 10 bases. Trimming at V came to 3 bases and at J to 5 bases, leaving 9 bases not matched to a gene. Germline values: CDR1 KGHSH, CDR2 LQKENI. This CDR3 has 16 amino acids. The CDR3 reads CASSPTGTGEEYGYTF. The CDR3, as DNA: TGTGCCAGCTCACCGACCGGGACAGGGGAGGAGTATGGCTACACCTTC.

This CDR3 is CARGLAGNYEQYF. The CDR3 nucleotides read TGTGCCAGGGGACTAGCGGGGAACTACGAGCAGTACTTC. The rearrangement uses TRBV13 and TRBJ2-7; 13 bases agree with TRBD2. The germline V gene has CDR1 PRHDT and CDR2 FYEKMQ (reference sequence). This CDR3 comprises 13 residues. V trimming: 9 bases; J trimming: 3 bases; junction bases outside the gene matches: 2.

The rearrangement links TRBV11-1 to TRBJ1-1; D uncertain. Trimming left V 4 bases short and J 7 bases short, with 10 bases between. In germline, CDR1 is SGHAT, CDR2 FQDESV (reference sequence). This CDR3 is built from 12 residues. CDR3 in amino acids: CASSYLKGEAFF. CDR3 DNA: TGTGCCAGCAGCTACCTCAAGGGTGAAGCTTTCTTT.

This clone showed up just a few times. V is TRBV27 and J is TRBJ1-1, with unresolved D. The CDR3 runs 14 residues. Between the trimmed V and J ends, which lost 8 bases and 1 base, there was a span of 14 bases. Germline V CDR1 and CDR2: MNHEY, SMNVEV (reference sequence). CDR3 region: CASPGIEKNTEAFF. DNA for the CDR3: TGTGCCAGCCCGGGGATAGAAAAGAACACTGAAGCTTTCTTT.

For the CDR3, the DNA is TGTGCCAGTGTATACAGGGCCGATCAGCCCCAGCATTTT. It specifies CASVYRADQPQHF. The gene calls are TRBV19 and TRBJ1-5; D is possibly TRBD1 (6 bases). The CDR3 covers 13 residues. Trimming took off 8 bases at V and 5 bases at J, with 13 bases between the two ends. CDR1 and CDR2 from the germline V gene are LNHDA and SQIVND (reference sequence).

The chain's CDR3 is CASSSQGSSYEQYF. CDR3 bases: TGTGCCAGCAGTTCACAGGGGAGCTCCTACGAGCAGTACTTC. V usage is TRBV7-2 and J usage is TRBJ2-7, with 7 bases that match TRBD1. The V segment lost 6 bases and the J segment 0 bases; nucleotides outside the gene matches: 5. There are 14 residues in the CDR3. The V gene's germline CDR1 is SGHTA and CDR2 FQGNSA.

This CDR3 reads CARLKGLNEQFF. The CDR3 nucleotides are TGTGCCAGATTAAAAGGGCTCAATGAGCAGTTCTTC. This rearrangement joins TRBV18 to TRBJ2-1; no clear D. With 9 bases removed from V and 6 bases from J, the gap between germline ends came to 12 bases. The CDR3 has 12 amino acids. Looked up from germline, CDR1 is KGHSH and CDR2 is LQKENI.

The chain is built from TRBV19 and TRBJ2-6; D may be TRBD2 (5 bases). The CDR3 is 15 amino acids. Per the germline V gene, CDR1 is LNHDA and CDR2 is SQIVND (reference sequence). V lost 8 bases, J lost 0 bases, and 11 bases lay in between. The CDR3 loop is CASYDGSSGANVLTF. CDR3 DNA sequence: TGTGCCAGTTATGATGGGAGCTCTGGGGCCAACGTCCTGACTTTC.

The J gene is TRBJ2-4, the V gene TRBV4-1; TRBD2 aligns across 8 bases. The CDR3 consists of 14 residues. Germline assignment: CDR1 MGHRA and CDR2 YSYEKL. V dropped 4 bases and J dropped 7; count of bases not matched to a gene: 6. This CDR3 reads CASSPRSSGNIQYF. The CDR3 bases are TGCGCCAGCAGCCCGCGGTCTAGCGGGAACATTCAGTACTTC.